This note documents a single TCR beta chain sequence. Its antigen is undetermined. The V gene's germline CDR1 is KGHSH and CDR2 LQKENI. Trimming took off 6 bases at V and 1 base at J, with 15 bases between the two ends. The CDR3 covers 15 residues. The data derive from a study of cytomegalovirus exposure and HLA in healthy donors. PCR employed 60 Vbeta and 13 Jbeta primers. Assay: immunoSEQ multiplex PCR; the TCRdb copy retains only in-frame clones and omits some. The repertoire holds 110,000 to 150,000 clones, with over 75% as singletons. Study results and caveats: Analysis was carried out at a later point, and it linked a missense DCLRE1C variant to TCR beta V- and J-gene trimming.

The TCR sequence derives from a woman aged 25 to 39 in good health and CMV-seronegative. The sequenced sample consisted of PBMCs. J is TRBJ2-5 and V is TRBV18; D is ambiguous. The CDR3 is CASSPYNSGQETQYF. The CDR3 region has the DNA TGTGCCAGCTCTCCCTACAACTCAGGCCAAGAGACCCAGTACTTC.